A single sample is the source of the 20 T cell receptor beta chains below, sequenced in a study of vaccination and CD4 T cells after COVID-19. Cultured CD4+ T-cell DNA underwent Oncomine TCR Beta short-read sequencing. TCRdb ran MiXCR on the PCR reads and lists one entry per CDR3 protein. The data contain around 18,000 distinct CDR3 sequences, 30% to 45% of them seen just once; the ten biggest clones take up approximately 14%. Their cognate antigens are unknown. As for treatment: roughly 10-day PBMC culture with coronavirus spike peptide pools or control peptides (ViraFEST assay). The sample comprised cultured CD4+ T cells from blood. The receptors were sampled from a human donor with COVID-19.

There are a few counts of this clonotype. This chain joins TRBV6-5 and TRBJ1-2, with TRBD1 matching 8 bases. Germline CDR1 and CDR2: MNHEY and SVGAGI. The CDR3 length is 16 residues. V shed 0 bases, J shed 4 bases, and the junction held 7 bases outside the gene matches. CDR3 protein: CASSYSTGQGGYGYTF. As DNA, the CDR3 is TGTGCCAGCAGTTACTCAACCGGACAGGGTGGCTATGGCTACACCTTC.

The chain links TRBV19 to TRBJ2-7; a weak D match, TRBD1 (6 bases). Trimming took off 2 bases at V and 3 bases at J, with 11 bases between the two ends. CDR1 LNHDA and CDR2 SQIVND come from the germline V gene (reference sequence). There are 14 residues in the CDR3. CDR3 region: CASSIRDTNYEQYF. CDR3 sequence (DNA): TGTGCCAGTAGTATACGGGACACCAACTACGAGCAGTACTTC.

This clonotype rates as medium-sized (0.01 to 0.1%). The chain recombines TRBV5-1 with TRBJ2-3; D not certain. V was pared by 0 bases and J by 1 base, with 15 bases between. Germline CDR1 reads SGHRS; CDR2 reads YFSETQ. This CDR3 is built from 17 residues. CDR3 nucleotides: TGCGCCAGCAGCTTGGCCCCTAGTCATGAGGGCACAGATACGCAGTATTTT. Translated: CASSLAPSHEGTDTQYF.

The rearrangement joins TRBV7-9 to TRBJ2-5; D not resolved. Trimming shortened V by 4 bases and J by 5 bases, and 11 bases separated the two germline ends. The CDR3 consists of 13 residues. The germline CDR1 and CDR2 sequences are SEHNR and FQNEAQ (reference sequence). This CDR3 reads CASSSDRRETQYF. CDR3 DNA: TGTGCCAGCAGCTCGGACCGACGGGAGACCCAGTACTTC.

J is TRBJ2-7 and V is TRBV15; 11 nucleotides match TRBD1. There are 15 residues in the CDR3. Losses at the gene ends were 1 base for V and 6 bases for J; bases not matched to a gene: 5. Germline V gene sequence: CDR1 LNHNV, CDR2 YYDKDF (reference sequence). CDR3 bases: TGTGCCACCAGCAGAGGCGGGACAGGGGGACCCGAGCAGTACTTC. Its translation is CATSRGGTGGPEQYF.

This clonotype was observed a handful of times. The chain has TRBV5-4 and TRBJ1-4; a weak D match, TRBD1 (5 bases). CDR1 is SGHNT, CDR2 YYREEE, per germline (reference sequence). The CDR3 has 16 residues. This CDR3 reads CTPGQGISRTNEKLFF. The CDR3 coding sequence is TGTACTCCGGGGCAGGGCATAAGTAGGACTAATGAAAAACTGTTTTTT.

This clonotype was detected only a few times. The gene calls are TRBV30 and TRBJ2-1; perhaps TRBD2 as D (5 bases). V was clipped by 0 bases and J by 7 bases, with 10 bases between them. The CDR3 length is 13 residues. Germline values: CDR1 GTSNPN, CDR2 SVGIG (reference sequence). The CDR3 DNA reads TGTGCCTGGAGTGTTGAGGGAAGGAATGAGCAGTTCTTC. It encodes CAWSVEGRNEQFF.

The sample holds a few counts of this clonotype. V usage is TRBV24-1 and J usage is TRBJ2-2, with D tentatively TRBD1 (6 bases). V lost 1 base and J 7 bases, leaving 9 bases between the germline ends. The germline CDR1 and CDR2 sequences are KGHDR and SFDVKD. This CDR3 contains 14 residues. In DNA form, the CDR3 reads TGTGCCACCAGTGATTTCACAGGGATCGGGGAGCTGTTTTTT. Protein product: CATSDFTGIGELFF.

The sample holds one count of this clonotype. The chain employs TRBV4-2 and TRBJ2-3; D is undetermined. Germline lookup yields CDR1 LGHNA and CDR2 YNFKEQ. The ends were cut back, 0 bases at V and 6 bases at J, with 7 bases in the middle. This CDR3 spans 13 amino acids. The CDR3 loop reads CASSQELWDTQYF. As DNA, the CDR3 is TGTGCCAGCAGCCAAGAACTCTGGGATACGCAGTATTTT.

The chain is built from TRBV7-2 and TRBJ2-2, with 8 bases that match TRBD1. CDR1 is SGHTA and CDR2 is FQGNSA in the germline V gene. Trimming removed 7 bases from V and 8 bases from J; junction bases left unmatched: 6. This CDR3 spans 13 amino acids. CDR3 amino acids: CASTQGAQGELFF. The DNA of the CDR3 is TGTGCCAGCACCCAGGGGGCCCAGGGGGAGCTGTTTTTT.

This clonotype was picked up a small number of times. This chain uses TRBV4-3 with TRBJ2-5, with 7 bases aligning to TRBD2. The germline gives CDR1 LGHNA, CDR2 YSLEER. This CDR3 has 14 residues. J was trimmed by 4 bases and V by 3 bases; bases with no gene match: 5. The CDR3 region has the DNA TGCGCCAGCAGCCAGCAGCGGGGAATAGAGACCCAGTACTTC. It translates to CASSQQRGIETQYF.

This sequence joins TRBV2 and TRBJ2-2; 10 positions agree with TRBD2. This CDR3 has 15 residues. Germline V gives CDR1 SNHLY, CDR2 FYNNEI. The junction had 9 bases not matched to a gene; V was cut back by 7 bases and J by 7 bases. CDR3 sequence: CASKTSGVSVGELFF. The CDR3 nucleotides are TGTGCCAGCAAAACTAGCGGGGTCTCGGTCGGGGAGCTGTTTTTT.

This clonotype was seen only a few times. The CDR3 protein is CASSRDIQPQHF. As DNA, the CDR3 is TGTGCCAGCAGTCGAGACATACAGCCCCAGCATTTT. The chain has TRBV6-1 and TRBJ1-5, with D unclear. This CDR3 has 12 residues. V lost 5 bases to trimming and J lost 7 bases, with 9 bases between them. Germline CDR1 is MNHNS and CDR2 is SASEGT.

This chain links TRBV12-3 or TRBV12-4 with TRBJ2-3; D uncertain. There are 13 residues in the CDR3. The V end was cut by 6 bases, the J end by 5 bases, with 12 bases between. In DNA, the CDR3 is TGTGCCAGCAGCGTGGACGATCGAGATACGCAGTATTTT. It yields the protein CASSVDDRDTQYF.

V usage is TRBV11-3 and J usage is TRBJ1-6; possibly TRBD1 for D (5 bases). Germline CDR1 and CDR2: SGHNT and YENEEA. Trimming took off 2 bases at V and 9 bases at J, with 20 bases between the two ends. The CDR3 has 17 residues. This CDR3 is CASSLFGDLVVASPLHF. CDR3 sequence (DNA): TGTGCCAGCAGCTTATTTGGGGACCTGGTCGTTGCTTCACCCCTCCACTTT.

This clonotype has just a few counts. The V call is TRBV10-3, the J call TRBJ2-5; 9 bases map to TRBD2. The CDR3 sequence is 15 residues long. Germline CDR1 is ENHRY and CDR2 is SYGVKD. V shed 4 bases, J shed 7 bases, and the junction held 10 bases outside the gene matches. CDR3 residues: CAISVGLAGSRTQYF. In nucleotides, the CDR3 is TGTGCCATCAGTGTAGGGCTAGCGGGGAGTCGGACCCAGTACTTC.

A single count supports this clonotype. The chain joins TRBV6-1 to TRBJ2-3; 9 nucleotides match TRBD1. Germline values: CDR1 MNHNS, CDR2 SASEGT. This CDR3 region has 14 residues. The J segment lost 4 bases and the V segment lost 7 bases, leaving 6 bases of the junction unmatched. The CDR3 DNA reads TGTGCCAGCACCGGGACAGGGTGGTCAGATACGCAGTATTTT. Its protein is CASTGTGWSDTQYF.

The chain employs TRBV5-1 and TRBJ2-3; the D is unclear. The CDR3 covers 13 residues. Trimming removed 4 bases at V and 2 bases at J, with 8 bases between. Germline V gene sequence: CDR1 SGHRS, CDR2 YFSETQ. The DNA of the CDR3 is TGCGCCAGCAGCACCGGACCCACAGATACGCAGTATTTT. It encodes CASSTGPTDTQYF.

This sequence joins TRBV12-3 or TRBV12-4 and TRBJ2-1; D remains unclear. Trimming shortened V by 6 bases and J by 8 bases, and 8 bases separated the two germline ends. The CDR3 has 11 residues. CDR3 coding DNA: TGTGCCAGCAGGGAATATTATGAGCAGTTCTTC. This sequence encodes CASREYYEQFF.

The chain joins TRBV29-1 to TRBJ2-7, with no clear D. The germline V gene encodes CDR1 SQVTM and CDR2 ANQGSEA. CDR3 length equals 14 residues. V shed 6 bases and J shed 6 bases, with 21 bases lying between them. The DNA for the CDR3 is TGCAGCGTCCGCCGTTCCCACGCGGAAATCGAGCAGTACTTC. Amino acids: CSVRRSHAEIEQYF.